One TCR beta chain is described in this entry. Its antigen is not identified. Libraries were prepared by immunoSEQ multiplex PCR; TCRdb keeps only in-frame clonotypes and omits some of them. The table includes approximately 99,000 clones, about 90% detected once. This record belongs to a study of T cell responses to AZD1222 COVID-19 vaccine. Findings and caveats of the study: Repertoires were obtained solely post-peak T cell response. Possibly, clonal diversity was underestimated; donors were largely white British and included more females. Just a handful of people given AZD1222 tested seropositive at baseline. Reportedly, nearly half of unique spike TCRs recognized epitopes outside B.1.351/B.1.1.7 mutations.

The source material was peripheral blood, sampled on day 0 of AZD1222 vaccination. The sequence came from an adult in good health.

This CDR3 is CASSLWGPLKNSPLHF. Here the CDR3 DNA reads TGTGCCAGCAGTTTATGGGGGCCGCTAAAAAATTCACCCCTCCACTTT. The chain carries TRBV27 and TRBJ1-6, with D perhaps TRBD1 (6 bases). This CDR3 is built from 16 residues. The V end lost 1 base, the J end lost 7 bases, and 14 bases lay between the germline ends. Germline V gene data show CDR1 as MNHEY and CDR2 as SMNVEV (reference sequence).